The clone carrying this TCR beta chain was recorded many times. The source of the sample is a study of T cells in Graves' hyperthyroidism and ophthalmopathy. Study-wide background: It was at initial diagnosis, before any treatment, that peripheral blood was collected.

CDR3 length equals 14 residues. Germline CDR1 MDHEN, CDR2 SYDVKM. The ends were cut back, 3 bases at V and 0 bases at J, with 6 bases in the middle. Amplified regions were TCR beta CDR3 sequences from RNA transcripts. The HTBI primer set drove a first-round RT-PCR of the TCR CDR3. TCRdb re-called the multiplex PCR reads with MiXCR, one entry per CDR3 protein. This sample carries some 740,000 distinct CDR3 sequences, about 15% of them seen once, and the ten largest clones take around 9.6%. The hyperthyroidism was newly diagnosed and had lasted under 2 months; the patients were aged 18 to 65. The clonotype was recovered from a woman younger than 35 with Graves' hyperthyroidism. V gene TRBV28 combines with J gene TRBJ1-3; no reliable D call. What was sequenced was blood. The CDR3 reads CASSFPSSGNTIYF. The CDR3 DNA is TGTGCCAGCAGTTTTCCGAGCTCTGGAAACACCATATATTTT.